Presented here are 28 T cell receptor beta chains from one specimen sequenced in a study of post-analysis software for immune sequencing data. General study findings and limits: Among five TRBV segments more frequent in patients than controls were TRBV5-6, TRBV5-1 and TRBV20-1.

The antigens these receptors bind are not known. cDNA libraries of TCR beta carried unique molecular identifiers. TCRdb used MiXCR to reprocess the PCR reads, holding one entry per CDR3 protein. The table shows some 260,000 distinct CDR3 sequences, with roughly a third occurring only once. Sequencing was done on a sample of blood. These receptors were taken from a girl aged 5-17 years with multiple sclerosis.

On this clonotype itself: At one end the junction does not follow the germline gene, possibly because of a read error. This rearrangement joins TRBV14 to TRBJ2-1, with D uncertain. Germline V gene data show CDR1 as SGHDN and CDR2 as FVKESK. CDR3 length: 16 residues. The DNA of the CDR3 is TGTGCCAGCAGCCCTCGACCCCCTCTCTCCTACAGTGAGCAGTTCTTC. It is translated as CASSPRPPLSYSEQFF.

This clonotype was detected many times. The CDR3 protein is CAISEGTSVEGAQYF. The CDR3 nucleotides are TGTGCCATCAGTGAGGGGACTAGCGTCGAAGGGGCCCAGTACTTC. The chain uses TRBV10-3 and TRBJ2-5; 10 nucleotides agree with TRBD2. Trimming took 2 bases from V and 9 from J; bases not matched to a gene: 9. This CDR3 has 15 residues. The germline CDR1 and CDR2 sequences are ENHRY and SYGVKD.

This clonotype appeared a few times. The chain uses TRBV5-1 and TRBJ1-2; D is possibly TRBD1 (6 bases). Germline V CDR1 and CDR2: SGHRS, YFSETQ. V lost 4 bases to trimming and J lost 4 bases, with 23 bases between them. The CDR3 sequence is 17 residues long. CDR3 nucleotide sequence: TGCGCCAGCAGCCCCCGGGGGCAGAGTCGGGGGACCTATGGCTACACCTTC. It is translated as CASSPRGQSRGTYGYTF.

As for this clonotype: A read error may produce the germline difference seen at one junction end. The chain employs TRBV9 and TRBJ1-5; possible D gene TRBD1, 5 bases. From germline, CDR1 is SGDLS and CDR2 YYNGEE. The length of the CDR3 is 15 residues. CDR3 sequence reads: CAGSVSGARDQPQHF. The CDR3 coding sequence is TGTGCCGGCAGCGTGAGCGGGGCAAGGGATCAGCCCCAGCATTTT.

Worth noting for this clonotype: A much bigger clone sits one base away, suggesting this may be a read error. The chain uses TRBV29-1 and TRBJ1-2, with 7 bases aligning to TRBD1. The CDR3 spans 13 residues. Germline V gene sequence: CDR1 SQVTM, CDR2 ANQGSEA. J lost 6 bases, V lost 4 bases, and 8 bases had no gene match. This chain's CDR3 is CSVAGTVGDGYTF. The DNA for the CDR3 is TGCAGCGTTGCAGGGACAGTCGGCGATGGCTACACCTTC.

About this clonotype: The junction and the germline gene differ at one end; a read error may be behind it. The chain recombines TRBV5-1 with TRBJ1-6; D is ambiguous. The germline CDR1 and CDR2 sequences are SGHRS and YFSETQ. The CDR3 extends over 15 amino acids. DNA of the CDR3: TGCGCCAGCAGTACCACGGTCTCCCATAATTCACCCCTCCACTTT. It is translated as CASSTTVSHNSPLHF. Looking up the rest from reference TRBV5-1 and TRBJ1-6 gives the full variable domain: KAGVTQTPRYLIKTRGQQVTLSCSPISGHRSVSWYQQTPGQGLQFLFEYFSETQRNKGNFPGRFSGRQFSNSRSEMNVSTLELGDSALYLCASSTTVSHNSPLHFGNGTRLTVT.

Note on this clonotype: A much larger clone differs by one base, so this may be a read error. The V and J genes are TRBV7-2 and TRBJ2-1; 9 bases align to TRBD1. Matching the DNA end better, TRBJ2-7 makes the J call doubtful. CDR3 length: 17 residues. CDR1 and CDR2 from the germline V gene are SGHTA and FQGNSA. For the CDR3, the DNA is TGTGCCAGCAGCTTATGGGGGACAGGGAGCTCCTACAATGAGCAGTACTTC. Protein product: CASSLWGTGSSYNEQYF.

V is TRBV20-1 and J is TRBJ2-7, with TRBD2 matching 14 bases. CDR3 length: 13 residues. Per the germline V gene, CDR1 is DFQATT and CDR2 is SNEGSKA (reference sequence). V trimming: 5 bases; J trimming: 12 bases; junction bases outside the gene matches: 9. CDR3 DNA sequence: TGCAGTGCTCCTGGGACTAGCGGGAGCTTGGCGTACTTC. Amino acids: CSAPGTSGSLAYF.

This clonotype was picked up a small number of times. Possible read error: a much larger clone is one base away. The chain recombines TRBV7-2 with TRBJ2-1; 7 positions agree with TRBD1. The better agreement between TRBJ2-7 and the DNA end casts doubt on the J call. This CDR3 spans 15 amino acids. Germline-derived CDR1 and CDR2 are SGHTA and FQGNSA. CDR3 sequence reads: CASSSRGLAYNEQYF. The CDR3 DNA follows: TGTGCCAGCAGTTCAAGGGGGCTCGCCTACAATGAGCAGTACTTC.

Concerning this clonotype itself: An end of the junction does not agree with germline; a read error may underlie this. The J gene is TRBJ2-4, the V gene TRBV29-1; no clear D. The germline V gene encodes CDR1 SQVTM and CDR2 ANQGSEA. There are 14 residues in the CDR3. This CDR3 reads CNVHPGGAKNIPYF. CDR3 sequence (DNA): TGCAACGTTCACCCCGGTGGAGCCAAAAACATTCCGTACTTC.

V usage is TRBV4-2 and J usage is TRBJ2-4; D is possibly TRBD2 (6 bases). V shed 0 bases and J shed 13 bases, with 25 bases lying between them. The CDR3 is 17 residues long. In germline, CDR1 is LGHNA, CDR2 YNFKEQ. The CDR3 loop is CASSQDDGGVSYNEQYF. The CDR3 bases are TGTGCCAGCAGCCAAGATGACGGGGGAGTCTCCTACAATGAGCAGTACTTC.

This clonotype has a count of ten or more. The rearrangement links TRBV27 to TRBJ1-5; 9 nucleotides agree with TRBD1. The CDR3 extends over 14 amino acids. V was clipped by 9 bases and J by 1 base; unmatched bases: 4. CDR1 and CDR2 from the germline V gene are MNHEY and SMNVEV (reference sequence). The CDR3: CASGTGNSNQPQHF. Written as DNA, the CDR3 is TGTGCCAGTGGGACAGGGAACAGCAATCAGCCCCAGCATTTT.

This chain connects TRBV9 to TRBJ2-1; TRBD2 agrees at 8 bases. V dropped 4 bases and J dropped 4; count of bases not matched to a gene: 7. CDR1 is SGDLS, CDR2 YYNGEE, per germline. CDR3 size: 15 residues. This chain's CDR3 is CASSISGETYNEQFF. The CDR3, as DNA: TGTGCCAGCAGCATTAGCGGGGAAACGTACAATGAGCAGTTCTTC.

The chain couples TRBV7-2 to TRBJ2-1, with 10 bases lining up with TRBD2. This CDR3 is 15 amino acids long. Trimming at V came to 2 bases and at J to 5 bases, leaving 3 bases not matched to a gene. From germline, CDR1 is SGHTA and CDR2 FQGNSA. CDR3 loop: CASSLQAGGDNEQFF. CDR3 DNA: TGTGCCAGCAGCTTACAAGCGGGAGGGGACAATGAGCAGTTCTTC.

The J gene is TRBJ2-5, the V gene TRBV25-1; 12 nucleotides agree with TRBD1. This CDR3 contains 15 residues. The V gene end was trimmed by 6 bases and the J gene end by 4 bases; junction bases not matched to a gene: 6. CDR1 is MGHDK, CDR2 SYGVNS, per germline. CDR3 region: CASSRDRGLGETQYF. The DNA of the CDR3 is TGTGCCAGCAGCCGGGACAGGGGGCTTGGAGAGACCCAGTACTTC.

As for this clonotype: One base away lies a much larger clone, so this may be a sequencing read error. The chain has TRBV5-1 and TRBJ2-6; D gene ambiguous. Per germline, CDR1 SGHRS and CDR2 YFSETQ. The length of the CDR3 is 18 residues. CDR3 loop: CANSLAGRALDGANVLTF. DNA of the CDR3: TGCGCCAACAGCTTGGCCGGTAGGGCCCTTGATGGGGCCAACGTCCTGACTTTC.

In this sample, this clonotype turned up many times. DNA of the CDR3: TGCGCCAGCAGTGAGTCGAAACTGGACAGGGAAGGTGAAAAACTGTTTTTT. The encoded protein is CASSESKLDREGEKLFF. The gene calls are TRBV10-2 and TRBJ1-4, with 8 bases lining up with TRBD1. CDR3 length: 17 amino acids. CDR1 and CDR2 (germline): WSHSY, SAAADI. V was pared by 0 bases and J by 7 bases, with 10 bases of the junction left unmatched.

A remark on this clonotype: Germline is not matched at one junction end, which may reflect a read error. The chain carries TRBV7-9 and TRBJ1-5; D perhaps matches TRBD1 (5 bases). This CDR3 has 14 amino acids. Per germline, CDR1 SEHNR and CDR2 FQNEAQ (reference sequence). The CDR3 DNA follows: TGTGCCGGCAGTACAGGTTTTGGCAATCAGCCCCAGCATTTT. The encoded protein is CAGSTGFGNQPQHF.

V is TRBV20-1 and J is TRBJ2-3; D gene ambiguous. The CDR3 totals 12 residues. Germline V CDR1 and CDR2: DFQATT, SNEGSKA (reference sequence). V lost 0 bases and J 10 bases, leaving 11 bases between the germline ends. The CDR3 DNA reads TGCAGTGCTAGAGAACGCCCCGATCCGCAGTATTTT. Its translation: CSARERPDPQYF.

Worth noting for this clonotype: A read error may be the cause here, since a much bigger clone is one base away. CDR3 nucleotide sequence: TGTGCCAGCACCCCTCGGTCGGCAGGGGGCCTGGAGGCCCAGTACTTC. Translating it yields CASTPRSAGGLEAQYF. The gene calls are TRBV7-8 and TRBJ2-7, with 8 bases matching TRBD1. V lost 7 bases and J lost 10; bases outside the gene matches: 21. Per germline, CDR1 SGHVS and CDR2 FQNEAQ. The CDR3 consists of 16 residues.

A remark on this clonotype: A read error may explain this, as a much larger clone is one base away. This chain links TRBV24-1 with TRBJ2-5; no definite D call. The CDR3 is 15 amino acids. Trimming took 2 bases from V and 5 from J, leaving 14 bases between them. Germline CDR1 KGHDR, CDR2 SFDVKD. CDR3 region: CATSDCRAERETQYF. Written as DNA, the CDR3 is TGTGCCACCAGTGATTGTCGGGCGGAACGGGAGACCCAGTACTTC.

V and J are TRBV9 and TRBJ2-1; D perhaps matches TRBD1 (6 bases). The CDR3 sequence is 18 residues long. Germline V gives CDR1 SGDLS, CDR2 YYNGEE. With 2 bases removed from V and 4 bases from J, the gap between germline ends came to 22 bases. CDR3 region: CASSVGQGQEALYNEQFF. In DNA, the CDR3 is TGTGCCAGCAGCGTGGGTCAGGGGCAGGAGGCTTTATACAATGAGCAGTTCTTC.

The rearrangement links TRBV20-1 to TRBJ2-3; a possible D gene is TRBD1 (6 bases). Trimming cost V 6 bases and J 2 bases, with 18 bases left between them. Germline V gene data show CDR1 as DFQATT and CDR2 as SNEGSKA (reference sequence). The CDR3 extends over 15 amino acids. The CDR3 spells CSASGNRAYTDTQYF. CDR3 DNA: TGCAGTGCCAGCGGAAACAGGGCTTACACAGATACGCAGTATTTT.

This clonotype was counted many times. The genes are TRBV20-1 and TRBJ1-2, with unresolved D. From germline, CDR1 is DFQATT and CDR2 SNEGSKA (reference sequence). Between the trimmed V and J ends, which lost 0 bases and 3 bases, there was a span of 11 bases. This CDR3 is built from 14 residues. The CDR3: CSARDQRLHYGYTF. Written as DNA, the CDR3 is TGCAGTGCTAGAGATCAACGGCTGCACTATGGCTACACCTTC.

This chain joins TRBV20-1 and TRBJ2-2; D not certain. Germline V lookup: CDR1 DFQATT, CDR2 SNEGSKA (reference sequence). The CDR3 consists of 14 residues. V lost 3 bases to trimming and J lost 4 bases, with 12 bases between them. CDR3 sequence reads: CSASDSRGTGELFF. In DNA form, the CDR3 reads TGCAGTGCTAGTGATTCGCGCGGCACCGGGGAGCTGTTTTTT.

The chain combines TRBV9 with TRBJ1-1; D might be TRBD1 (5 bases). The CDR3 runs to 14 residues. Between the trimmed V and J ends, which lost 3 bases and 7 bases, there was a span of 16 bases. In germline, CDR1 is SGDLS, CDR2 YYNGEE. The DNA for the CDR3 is TGTGCCAGCAGCGCCGGGACTGTCCGAGATGAAGCTTTCTTT. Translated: CASSAGTVRDEAFF.

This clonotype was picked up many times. CDR3 protein: CASRRPSSQETQYF. The DNA of the CDR3 is TGTGCCAGCAGACGACCCAGCTCCCAAGAGACCCAGTACTTC. The chain combines TRBV6-5 with TRBJ2-5, with D uncertain. Germline V gene sequence: CDR1 MNHEY, CDR2 SVGAGI. The V end lost 6 bases, the J end lost 1 base, and 12 bases lay between the germline ends. This CDR3 spans 14 amino acids.

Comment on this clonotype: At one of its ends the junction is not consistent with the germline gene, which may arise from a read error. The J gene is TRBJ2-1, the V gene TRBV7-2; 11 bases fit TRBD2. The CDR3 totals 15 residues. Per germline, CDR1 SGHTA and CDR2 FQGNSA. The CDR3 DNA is TGTGCCGGCAGCCTAGCGGGAGGTGCCTACAATGAGCAGTTCTTC. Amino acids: CAGSLAGGAYNEQFF.